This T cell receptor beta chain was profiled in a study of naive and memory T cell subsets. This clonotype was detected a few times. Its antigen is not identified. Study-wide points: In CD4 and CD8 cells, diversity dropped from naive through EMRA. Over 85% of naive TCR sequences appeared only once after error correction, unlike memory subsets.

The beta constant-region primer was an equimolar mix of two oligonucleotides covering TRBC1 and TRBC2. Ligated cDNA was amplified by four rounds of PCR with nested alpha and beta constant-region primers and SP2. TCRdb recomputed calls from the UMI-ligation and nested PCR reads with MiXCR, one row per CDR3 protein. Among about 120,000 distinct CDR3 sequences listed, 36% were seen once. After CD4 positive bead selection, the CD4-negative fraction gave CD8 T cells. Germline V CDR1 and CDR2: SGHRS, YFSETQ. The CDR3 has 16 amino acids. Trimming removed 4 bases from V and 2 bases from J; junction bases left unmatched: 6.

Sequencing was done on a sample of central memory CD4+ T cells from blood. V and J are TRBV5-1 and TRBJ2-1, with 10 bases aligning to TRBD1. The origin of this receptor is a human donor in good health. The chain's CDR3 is CASSRTGTGAYNEQFF. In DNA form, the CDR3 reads TGCGCCAGCAGCCGCACCGGGACAGGGGCCTACAATGAGCAGTTCTTC.